This TCR beta chain was captured by sequencing in a study of control samples from healthy donors and cancer patients (dated by TCRdb to about 2020). CDR1 and CDR2 are read off the germline V gene as MNHEY and SVGEGT. The CDR3 covers 16 residues, taking in both the cysteine and the phenylalanine. This entry keeps only the CDR3 DNA: 48 bases, framed from base 1. V is shortened by 1 base, J by 3 bases, and the region joining them spans 16 bases. Worth noting for this clone: Its antigen is unknown. Nothing much larger sits one base from this clone, and base qualities are not available.

The method was the immunoSEQ multiplex PCR assay. TCRdb took over this immuneACCESS table, retaining in-frame rearrangements with V and J assigned. Such tables are incomplete; in checked studies, under half of the missing clones stem from an unresolved V gene, and the remainder is unexplained. This sample gives 150,000 to 200,000 clones in total; around 95% of them show up just once. Of the sample, about 4% is held by the ten largest clones. Recombination joined TRBV6-2 or TRBV6-3 with TRBJ2-7; perhaps TRBD2 is the D gene, with 7 bases matching. The sample comprised blood. This TCR was sampled from a woman aged 55-75 years in good health. In nucleotide form, the sequence is TGTGCCAGCAGTTACTACGATCAGGGAGGGGGCTACGAGCAGTACTTC. It translates as CASSYYDQGGGYEQYF.